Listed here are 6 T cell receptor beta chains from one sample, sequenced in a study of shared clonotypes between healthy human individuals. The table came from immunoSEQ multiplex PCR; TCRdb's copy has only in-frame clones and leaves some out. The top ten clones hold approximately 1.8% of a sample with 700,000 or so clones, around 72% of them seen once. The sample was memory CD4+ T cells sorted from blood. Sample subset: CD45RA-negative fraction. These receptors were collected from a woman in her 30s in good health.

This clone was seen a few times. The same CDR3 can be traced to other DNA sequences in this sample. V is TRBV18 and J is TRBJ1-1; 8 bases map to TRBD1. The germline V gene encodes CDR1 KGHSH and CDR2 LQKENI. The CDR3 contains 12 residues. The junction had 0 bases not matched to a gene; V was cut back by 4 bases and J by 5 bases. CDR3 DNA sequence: TGTGCCAGCTCACGGACAGGGACTGAAGCTTTCTTT. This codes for CASSRTGTEAFF. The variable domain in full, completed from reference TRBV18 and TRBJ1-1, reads NAGVMQNPRHLVRRRGQEARLRCSPMKGHSHVYWYRQLPEEGLKFMVYLQKENIIDESGMPKERFSAEFPKEGPSILRIQQVVRGDSAAYFCASSRTGTEAFFGQGTRLTVV.

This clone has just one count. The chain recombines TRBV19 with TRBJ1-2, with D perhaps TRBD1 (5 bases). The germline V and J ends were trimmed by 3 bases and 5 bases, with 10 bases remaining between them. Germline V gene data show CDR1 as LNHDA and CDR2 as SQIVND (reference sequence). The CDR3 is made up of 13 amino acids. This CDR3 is CASSIMGPYGYTF. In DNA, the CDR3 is TGTGCCAGTAGTATCATGGGGCCATATGGCTACACCTTC.

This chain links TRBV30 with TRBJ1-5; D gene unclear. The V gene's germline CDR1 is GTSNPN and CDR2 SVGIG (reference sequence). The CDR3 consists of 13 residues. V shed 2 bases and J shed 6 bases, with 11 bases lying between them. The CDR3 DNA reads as TGTGCCTGGAGTCCCTCGGGCGGTCAGCCCCAGCATTTT. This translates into CAWSPSGGQPQHF.

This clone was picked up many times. CDR3 DNA: TGTGCCAGCAGCCTGGGACAGGGGGTTAATCAGCCCCAGCATTTT. Translated: CASSLGQGVNQPQHF. The V gene is TRBV7-9, the J gene TRBJ1-5; 11 nucleotides match TRBD1. CDR3 length equals 15 residues. Germline V gene sequence: CDR1 SEHNR, CDR2 FQNEAQ (reference sequence). J gave up 4 bases and V 5 bases, and 4 bases lay outside the gene matches.

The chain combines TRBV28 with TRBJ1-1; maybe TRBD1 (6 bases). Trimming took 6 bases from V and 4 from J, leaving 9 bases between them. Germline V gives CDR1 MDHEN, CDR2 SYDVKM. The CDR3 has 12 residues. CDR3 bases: TGTGCCAGCAGAGGAGGGGGCACTGAAGCTTTCTTT. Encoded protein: CASRGGGTEAFF.

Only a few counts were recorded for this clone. For the CDR3, the DNA is TGTGCCAGCAGCTTAGTCATCACTAGCGGGAGTGTAAGCACAGATACGCAGTATTTT. It encodes CASSLVITSGSVSTDTQYF. This chain links TRBV7-8 with TRBJ2-3; the match to TRBD2 covers 11 bases. The V and J ends lost 1 base and 0 bases, in that order; junction bases with no gene match: 9. Germline CDR1 and CDR2: SGHVS and FQNEAQ. This CDR3 comprises 19 residues.